A selection of T cell receptor beta chains follows, all from one sample in a study of OX40 agonist ivuxolimab in advanced cancers. Generated by immunoSEQ multiplex PCR, the TCRdb table keeps only in-frame clones and is missing some. The table records 100,000 to 130,000 clones, 75% to 95% of them present only once. Sequencing was performed on CD4+ or CD8+ T cells sorted from blood, taken in a trial of the OX40 agonist ivuxolimab. The receptors were gathered from an adult with an advanced solid tumor such as melanoma, head and neck, liver or kidney cancer. Each CDR3 is given with its conserved first and last residue. A D gene is named only where the DNA matches it firmly. Size values are once, few and many counts, or a class for expanded clones, and some rows have none.

V gene	D gene	clone size	J gene	CDR3 DNA	CDR3 protein
TRBV5-1	.	once	TRBJ1-4	TGCGCCAGCAGCCCAGGACAGCGGGAAAAACTGTTTTTT	CASSPGQREKLFF
TRBV18	.	.	TRBJ1-1	TGTGCCAGCTCACCCTCTCCACCGCTGAACACTGAAGCTTTCTTT	CASSPSPPLNTEAFF
TRBV2	TRBD1	.	TRBJ2-5	TGTGCCAGCAGCTGGGACAGGGGGAGCCAAGAGACCCAGTACTTC	CASSWDRGSQETQYF
TRBV9	.	.	TRBJ2-5	TGTGCCAGCAGCCCGAATGCAGGGGCGATAGGAGAGACCCAGTACTTC	CASSPNAGAIGETQYF
TRBV11-2	TRBD1	once	TRBJ1-2	TGTGCCAGCAGCCCCAGCGCCCAGGGGGGGTTCTATGGCTACACCTTC	CASSPSAQGGFYGYTF
TRBV29-1	TRBD1	.	TRBJ2-7	TGCAGCGTTCGATCTGGACCGGGACAGGGGGCCTACGAGCAGTACTTC	CSVRSGPGQGAYEQYF
TRBV19	.	.	TRBJ2-3	TGTGCCAGCTCAAAGTCGAGTCCCAGCGCAGATACGCAGTATTTT	CASSKSSPSADTQYF
TRBV25-1	.	.	TRBJ1-3	TGTGCTGGGACCACGGGCTCTGGAAACACCATATATTTT	CAGTTGSGNTIYF
TRBV27	.	once	TRBJ2-1	TGTGCCAGCAGTAGTAGAACTTGGGACTCCTACAATGAGCAGTTCTTC	CASSSRTWDSYNEQFF
TRBV6-6	.	.	TRBJ2-1	TGTGCCAGCAGCGCACAGGGATACAATGAGCAGTTCTTC	CASSAQGYNEQFF
TRBV5-1	TRBD2	.	TRBJ2-3	TGCGCCAGCAGCTTGGGGTCTAGCGGGACCGCAGATACGCAGTATTTT	CASSLGSSGTADTQYF
TRBV9	.	.	TRBJ1-6	TGTGCCAGCAGCGTGACACCTGCCCGCAATTCACCCCTCCACTTT	CASSVTPARNSPLHF
TRBV6-1	.	.	TRBJ2-3	TGTGCCAGCAGTGTGGACACCGGCACAGATACGCAGTATTTT	CASSVDTGTDTQYF
TRBV18	.	.	TRBJ1-1	TGTGCCAGCTCACCCTTACAGGGCGCTGAAGCTTTCTTT	CASSPLQGAEAFF
TRBV7-8	.	.	TRBJ1-1	TGTGCCAGCAGCTTATCAGCGGGGGGCATCACTGAAGCTTTCTTT	CASSLSAGGITEAFF
TRBV7-2	.	.	TRBJ2-5	TGTGCCAGCAGCTTAGGCGGAGCTAACCAAGAGACCCAGTACTTC	CASSLGGANQETQYF
TRBV5-1	.	.	TRBJ2-7	TGCGCCAGCAGCCCCGGTGCCCTCTACGAGCAGTACTTC	CASSPGALYEQYF
TRBV11-2	.	few	TRBJ1-5	TGTGCCAGCAGCTTCCATGAGAATCAGCCCCAGCATTTT	CASSFHENQPQHF
TRBV6-5	TRBD1	.	TRBJ1-4	TGTGCCAGCAGTTATGCCATCGGACAGGGTGATGAAAAACTGTTTTTT	CASSYAIGQGDEKLFF